Sequencing of this TCR beta chain was carried out in a study of CD8 T cells in ankylosing spondylitis. The V gene end was trimmed by 5 bases and the J gene end by 1 base; junction bases not matched to a gene: 1. The CDR3 consists of 13 residues. The germline V gene has CDR1 MGHDK and CDR2 SYGVNS. This clonotype was detected a few times. The antigen is unknown. TCRdb used MiXCR to reprocess the 5' RACE reads, holding one entry per CDR3 protein. The repertoire consists of 200,000 to 250,000 distinct CDR3 sequences, with around 6.6% occurring once and the leading ten covering 14%. General study points: Disease-linked clones bore a CD8+ phenotype, appearing relatively rarely in peripheral blood. Within ankylosing spondylitis blood, a TCR beta motif made up of roughly eight highly homologous variants appeared to be characteristic.

The sequence derives from a male donor with ankylosing spondylitis. This chain connects TRBV25-1 to TRBJ2-7, with 8 nucleotides matching TRBD1. Sequencing was done on a sample of blood, either unsorted or a sorted T cell fraction (not recorded which). In DNA, the CDR3 is TGTGCCAGCAGTAGGACAGGGTCCTACGAGCAGTACTTC. It is translated as CASSRTGSYEQYF.